This T cell receptor (beta chain) comes out of a study of control samples from healthy donors and cancer patients. Some clones are missing from TCRdb's copy, which holds only in-frame ones; the method was immunoSEQ multiplex PCR. The sample consists of roughly 90,000 clones, roughly nine tenths of them appearing once. This clonotype was sampled from a woman between 45 and 60 years old with colorectal cancer. Specimen: PBMCs.

The DNA for the CDR3 is TGTGCCAGCAGCCAAGGACAGGTCCTTGGTGAGCAGTTCTTC. This sequence encodes CASSQGQVLGEQFF. V is TRBV14 and J is TRBJ2-1; TRBD1 is a possible D gene (6 bases). CDR3 length equals 14 residues. Deletions cut 1 base from V and 9 bases from J, with 13 bases between. The germline CDR1 and CDR2 sequences are SGHDN and FVKESK. Filled out from reference TRBV14 and TRBJ2-1, the complete variable domain reads EAGVTQFPSHSVIEKGQTVTLRCDPISGHDNLYWYRRVMGKEIKFLLHFVKESKQDESGMPNNRFLAERTGGTYSTLKVQPAELEDSGVYFCASSQGQVLGEQFFGPGTRLTVL.